The 5 T cell receptor beta chains below were found in one sample sequenced in a study of blood T cell repertoires in COVID-19 (dated by TCRdb to 2019 to 2021). Libraries were constructed by the immunoSEQ multiplex PCR assay. Imported from immuneACCESS, the table was reduced by TCRdb to in-frame sequences with V and J called. These copies leave out some clones; in studies compared against another copy, an unresolved V gene accounts for under half, and the cause of the remainder is not known. For this sample there are some 330,000 clones; around 83% appear just once. Around 5.1% of the sample is in the top ten clones. The sample was PBMCs or T cells enriched from blood (not recorded which). These receptors came from a woman aged 50 to 60 who had recovered from COVID-19.

This chain uses TRBV7-2 with TRBJ2-1; 9 bases match TRBD2. The CDR3 is made up of 17 amino acids. Germline assignment: CDR1 SGHTA and CDR2 FQGNSA. J lost 11 bases, V lost 0 bases, and 14 bases had no gene match. CDR3 nucleotide sequence: TGTGCCAGCAGCTTAGCTGCCTCCGGGACTAGCATTCAGAAGCAGTTCTTC. Translation gives CASSLAASGTSIQKQFF.

The gene calls are TRBV5-4 and TRBJ2-7, with TRBD2 matching over 10 bases. J gave up 6 bases and V 3 bases, and 6 bases lay outside the gene matches. The CDR3 runs 14 residues. Germline CDR1 and CDR2: SGHNT and YYREEE (reference sequence). The CDR3: CASSSKTSGFEQYF. CDR3 nucleotides: TGTGCCAGCAGCTCGAAGACTAGCGGGTTCGAGCAGTACTTC.

In regard to this clone: At the DNA level, this CDR3 is encoded by other sequences in the same sample as well. The V and J genes are TRBV19 and TRBJ1-2, with 12 bases matching TRBD1. This CDR3 is 15 amino acids long. Trimming removed 4 bases from V and 2 bases from J; junction bases left unmatched: 2. The germline V gene encodes CDR1 LNHDA and CDR2 SQIVND (reference sequence). The CDR3 bases are TGTGCCAGTAGTACCGGGACAGGGGGCAACTATGGCTACACCTTC. Amino acid sequence: CASSTGTGGNYGYTF.

V usage is TRBV6-5 and J usage is TRBJ1-1, with a weak D call TRBD1 (5 bases). This CDR3 contains 14 residues. Germline CDR1 is MNHEY and CDR2 is SVGAGI. Trimming stripped 7 bases from V and 6 bases from J, with 18 bases between. The CDR3 coding sequence is TGTGCCAGCAAAGGGGAATCGACACTCGCTGAAGCTTTCTTT. Protein sequence: CASKGESTLAEAFF.

The chain links TRBV5-6 to TRBJ2-2; TRBD2 matches 10 bases. This CDR3 is built from 15 residues. With V trimmed by 7 bases and J by 4 bases, 7 bases remained unmatched. Germline assignment: CDR1 SGHDT and CDR2 YYEEEE. The CDR3 DNA sequence: TGTGCCAGCGGGTTAGCGGGAGGCGCCACCGGGGAGCTGTTTTTT. Translation gives CASGLAGGATGELFF. The full variable domain, rest sourced from reference TRBV5-6 and TRBJ2-2, is DAGVTQSPTHLIKTRGQQVTLRCSPKSGHDTVSWYQQALGQGPQFIFQYYEEEERQRGNFPDRFSGHQFPNYSSELNVNALLLGDSALYLCASGLAGGATGELFFGEGSRLTVL.